Below are 3 T cell receptor beta chains sequenced from a single sample in a study of blood T cell repertoires in COVID-19. The protocol was immunoSEQ multiplex PCR, while the TCRdb copy is restricted to in-frame clones and leaves out a portion. The repertoire holds roughly 500,000 clones, with roughly nine tenths as singletons. Material for sequencing was peripheral blood. The origin of the receptors is a man aged 18 to 30 with COVID-19, enrolled during active disease.

CDR3 sequence reads: CASSEGGRNSPLHF. The CDR3 nucleotides are TGTGCCAGCAGTGAAGGAGGGAGGAATTCACCCCTCCACTTT. The genes are TRBV6-1 and TRBJ1-6; D not resolved. The germline V and J ends were trimmed by 1 base and 7 bases, with 8 bases remaining between them. The CDR3 consists of 14 residues. Germline V CDR1 and CDR2: MNHNS, SASEGT.

This rearrangement joins TRBV7-6 to TRBJ2-7; 11 bases are a match to TRBD2. V dropped 5 bases and J dropped 0; count of bases not matched to a gene: 3. This CDR3 contains 15 residues. The V gene's germline CDR1 is SGHVS and CDR2 FNYEAQ. The CDR3 DNA sequence: TGTGCCAGCAGCCCCGGGACTAGCGGCTCCTACGAGCAGTACTTC. The encoded protein is CASSPGTSGSYEQYF. Using reference TRBV7-6 and TRBJ2-7 for the parts outside the CDR3, the full variable domain is GAGVSQSPRYKVTKRGQDVALRCDPISGHVSLYWYRQALGQGPEFLTYFNYEAQQDKSGLPNDRFSAERPEGSISTLTIQRTEQRDSAMYRCASSPGTSGSYEQYFGPGTRLTVT.

This clone was seen a single time. The same CDR3 arises from other DNA sequences in this sample as well. The rearrangement links TRBV2 to TRBJ2-7; TRBD1 aligns across 7 bases. From germline, CDR1 is SNHLY and CDR2 FYNNEI. CDR3 size: 12 residues. J was trimmed by 3 bases and V by 6 bases; bases with no gene match: 2. The CDR3 DNA reads as TGTGCCAGCAGACAGGGGCTCTACGAGCAGTACTTC. It specifies CASRQGLYEQYF.